This T cell receptor (beta chain) was sequenced for a study of OX40 agonist ivuxolimab in advanced cancers. Germline V gene sequence: CDR1 SEHNR, CDR2 FQNEAQ (reference sequence). Trimming cost V 5 bases and J 3 bases; bases outside gene matches: 5. The CDR3 sequence is 14 residues long. Generated by immunoSEQ multiplex PCR, the TCRdb table keeps only in-frame clones and is missing some. The top ten clones hold about 0.55% of a sample with about 120,000 clones, approximately 92% of them seen once. The sequenced sample was CD4+ or CD8+ T cells sorted from blood, obtained in a trial of the OX40 agonist ivuxolimab. This rearrangement joins TRBV7-9 to TRBJ2-3; 7 bases align to TRBD2. The sequence came from an adult with an advanced solid tumor such as melanoma, head and neck, liver or kidney cancer. The CDR3: CASSTSGVTDTQYF. CDR3 DNA sequence: TGTGCCAGCAGCACCAGCGGGGTGACAGATACGCAGTATTTT.